The rows below give T cell receptor beta chains drawn from one sample of a study of CD8 T cells in Susac syndrome. TCRdb re-derived calls from the immunoSEQ multiplex PCR reads in MiXCR, one entry per CDR3 protein. The sample records around 180,000 distinct CDR3 sequences, around 95% being singletons. The material sequenced was CD4+ T cells from PBMCs. Receptors originate from a human donor with multiple sclerosis. Both conserved end residues are part of each CDR3. Each record gives: J gene, V gene, clone size, D gene, CDR3 DNA, CDR3 protein. The D gene is left open where the match is weak. Rows give clone size only sometimes, using once, few, many, or a class for an expanded clone.

TRBJ1-2 | TRBV7-2 | NA | NA | TGTGCCAGCAGCTCGGACAGAGTTAACTATGGCTACACCTTC | CASSSDRVNYGYTF
TRBJ2-7 | TRBV3-1 | once | NA | TGTGCCAGCAGTCTTGGGGCCGCATGGTCGGGCGAGCAGTACTTC | CASSLGAAWSGEQYF
TRBJ2-7 | TRBV20-1 | NA | TRBD2 | TGCAGTATAGCGGGGGGGCTCCCTCTTGGCGAGCAGTACTTC | CSIAGGLPLGEQYF
TRBJ2-7 | TRBV20-1 | NA | NA | TGCAGTGCCGTTAGAGGGCAGGACTTCGAGCAGTACTTC | CSAVRGQDFEQYF
TRBJ1-1 | TRBV3-1 | NA | NA | TGTGCCAGTCAGGGTGCGAACACTGAAGCTTTCTTT | CASQGANTEAFF
TRBJ2-5 | TRBV9 | NA | NA | TGTGCCAGCAGCGCGGGGGAGGAGACCCAGTACTTC | CASSAGEETQYF
TRBJ1-2 | TRBV9 | NA | NA | TGTGCCAGCAGCGTTAGTGCAGCAAGTTATGGCTACACCTTC | CASSVSAASYGYTF
TRBJ2-7 | TRBV30 | NA | TRBD1 | TGTGCCTGGGACCCCGGGACAGGGTCCTACGAGCAGTACTTC | CAWDPGTGSYEQYF
TRBJ1-1 | TRBV30 | NA | NA | TGTGCCTGGAGCCGACCCGGGGCATACACTGAAGCTTTCTTT | CAWSRPGAYTEAFF
TRBJ1-2 | TRBV30 | once | NA | TGTGCCTGGAGGGGAAGTTCAGGGTACACCTTC | CAWRGSSGYTF
TRBJ1-1 | TRBV3-1 | NA | NA | TGTGCCAGCAGCCAAGATTTCCTCAGGACACCGAACACTGAAGCTTTCTTT | CASSQDFLRTPNTEAFF
TRBJ2-3 | TRBV29-1 | once | TRBD1 | TGCAGCGAGGGGGCCCGCACAGATACGCAGTATTTT | CSEGARTDTQYF
TRBJ2-3 | TRBV29-1 | once | NA | TGCAGCGTTGAAGCACCCACAGCCACAGATACGCAGTATTTT | CSVEAPTATDTQYF
TRBJ1-1 | TRBV20-1 | NA | TRBD1 | TGCAGTGCTAGGCCTCCGACAGGGGGGAACACTGAAGCTTTCTTT | CSARPPTGGNTEAFF
TRBJ2-3 | TRBV4-3 | NA | NA | TGCGCCAGCAGCCAAGATCTCAGGGGAGGTGAAGATACGCAGTATTTT | CASSQDLRGGEDTQYF
TRBJ2-3 | TRBV20-1 | once | NA | TGCAGTGCTAGAATGCCTTACTACGCAGATACGCAGTATTTT | CSARMPYYADTQYF
TRBJ1-6 | TRBV3-1 | few | TRBD1 | TGTGCCAGCAGCAGAGGACAGGGCGACTCACCCCTCCACTTT | CASSRGQGDSPLHF